The 2 T cell receptor beta chains below come from one sample, sequenced in a study of identical twins. TCRdb re-called the 5' RACE reads through MiXCR, storing one row per CDR3 protein. The sample lists around 340,000 distinct CDR3 sequences, around 9% occurring once. The material sequenced was naive T cells sorted from blood. The source is a woman between 45 and 60 years old in good health.

The chain combines TRBV6-5 with TRBJ2-1; D unresolved. CDR3 length: 15 amino acids. Germline loops: CDR1 MNHEY, CDR2 SVGAGI. The ends were cut back, 3 bases at V and 0 bases at J, with 9 bases in the middle. The CDR3 DNA is TGTGCCAGCAGTTATATTCCGAACTCCTACAATGAGCAGTTCTTC. Amino acid sequence: CASSYIPNSYNEQFF.

This clonotype was counted between two and nine times. The chain carries TRBV19 and TRBJ2-1; D possibly corresponds to TRBD2 (5 bases). The germline V gene has CDR1 LNHDA and CDR2 SQIVND (reference sequence). V lost 4 bases to trimming and J lost 8 bases, with 15 bases between them. The CDR3 totals 14 residues. In DNA, the CDR3 is TGTGCCAGTAGTAAGGGATATCGAGCGGATGAGCAGTTCTTC. Encoded protein: CASSKGYRADEQFF.